This T cell receptor (beta chain) comes out of a study of T-cell reconstitution after alpha-beta-depleted transplantation in children. This clonotype was picked up many times. Losses at the gene ends were 1 base for V and 1 base for J; bases not matched to a gene: 22. The germline gives CDR1 LGHNA, CDR2 YNFKEQ. This CDR3 comprises 21 residues. Preparation of the TCRbeta library was carried out with unique molecular identifiers. TCRdb reprocessed the PCR reads via MiXCR and lists one record per CDR3 protein. The sample lists about half a million distinct CDR3 sequences, around 12% occurring once. This specimen consisted of PBMCs from the stem cell graft donor, obtained from the stem cell graft. The TCR was taken from a human donor who donated a stem cell graft to a child with combined immunodeficiency. The rearrangement joins TRBV4-2 to TRBJ2-7, with TRBD1 matching 7 bases. This CDR3 reads CASSQVTPPGQTTITSYEQYF. The CDR3 region has the DNA TGTGCCAGCAGCCAAGTCACTCCACCGGGACAGACGACGATTACTTCCTACGAGCAGTACTTC.